A single TCR beta chain is shown here with its context. The data stem from a study of blood T cells in healthy people across ages. Germline CDR1 reads SGHTA; CDR2 reads FQGNSA. The CDR3 contains 11 residues. V was pared by 2 bases and J by 11 bases, with 9 bases between. The donors, all healthy, were Caucasians living in Russia, aged about 6 to 100. Together with a sample-barcoded 5' primer, a J-beta primer mix was included in a second PCR lasting about 6 to 11 cycles. TCRdb independently ran MiXCR on the 5' RACE reads; one entry per CDR3 protein. Here the sample spans more than 750,000 distinct CDR3 sequences, approximately 32% being singletons. In addition, the sample was reused for a study of T cells of mothers and their children. That work contributes: The sample comes from 8 or 9 healthy Caucasian donors: mothers and children. Sample barcodes and 2-4 random nucleotides were added by the M1S primer of the second PCR.

Sequencing used blood. The source is a woman in her thirties or forties in good health. This rearrangement joins TRBV7-2 to TRBJ1-1; the D is unclear. The CDR3: CASSLKIGAFF. The CDR3 nucleotides read TGTGCCAGCAGCTTAAAGATAGGGGCTTTCTTT.